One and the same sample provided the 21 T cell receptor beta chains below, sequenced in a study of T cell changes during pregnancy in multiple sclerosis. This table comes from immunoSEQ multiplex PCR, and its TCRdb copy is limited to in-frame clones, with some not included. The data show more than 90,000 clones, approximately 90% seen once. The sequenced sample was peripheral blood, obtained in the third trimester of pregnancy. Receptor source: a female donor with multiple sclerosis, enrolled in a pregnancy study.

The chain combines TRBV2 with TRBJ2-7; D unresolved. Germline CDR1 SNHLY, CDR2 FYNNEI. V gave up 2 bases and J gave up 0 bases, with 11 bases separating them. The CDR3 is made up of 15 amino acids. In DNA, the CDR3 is TGTGCCAGCAGTGAAACTATGAACAACTCCTACGAGCAGTACTTC. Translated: CASSETMNNSYEQYF.

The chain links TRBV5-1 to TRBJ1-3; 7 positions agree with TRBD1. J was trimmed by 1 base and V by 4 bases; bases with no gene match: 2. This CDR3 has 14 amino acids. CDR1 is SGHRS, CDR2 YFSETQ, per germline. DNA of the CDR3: TGCGCCAGCAGCGCGACAGGGTCTGGAAACACCATATATTTT. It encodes CASSATGSGNTIYF.

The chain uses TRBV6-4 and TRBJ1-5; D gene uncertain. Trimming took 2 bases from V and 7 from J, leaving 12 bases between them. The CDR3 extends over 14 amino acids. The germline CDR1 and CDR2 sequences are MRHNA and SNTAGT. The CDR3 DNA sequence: TGTGCCAGCAGTGACAGGAGGGTCAGACAGCCCCAGCATTTT. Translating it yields CASSDRRVRQPQHF.

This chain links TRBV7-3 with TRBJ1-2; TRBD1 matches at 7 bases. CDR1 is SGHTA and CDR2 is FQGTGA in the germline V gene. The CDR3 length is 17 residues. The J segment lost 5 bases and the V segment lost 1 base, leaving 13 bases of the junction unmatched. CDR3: CASSLNFRGISMYGYTF. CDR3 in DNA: TGTGCCAGCAGCTTAAATTTCAGGGGGATATCTATGTATGGCTACACCTTC. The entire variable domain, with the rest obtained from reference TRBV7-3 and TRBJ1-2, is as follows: GAGVSQTPSNKVTEKGKYVELRCDPISGHTALYWYRQSLGQGPEFLIYFQGTGAADDSGLPNDRFFAVRPEGSVSTLKIQRTERGDSAVYLCASSLNFRGISMYGYTFGSGTRLTVV.

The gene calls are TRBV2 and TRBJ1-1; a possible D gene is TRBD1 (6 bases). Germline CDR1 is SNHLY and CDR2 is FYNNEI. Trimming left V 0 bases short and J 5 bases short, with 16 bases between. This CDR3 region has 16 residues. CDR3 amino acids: CASSEARDRWGTEAFF. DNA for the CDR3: TGTGCCAGCAGTGAAGCCCGCGACAGGTGGGGGACTGAAGCTTTCTTT.

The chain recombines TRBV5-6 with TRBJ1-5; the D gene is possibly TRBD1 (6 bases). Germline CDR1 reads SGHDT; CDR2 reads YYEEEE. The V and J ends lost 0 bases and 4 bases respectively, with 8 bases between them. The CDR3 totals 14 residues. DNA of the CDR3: TGTGCCAGCAGCTTGGGGGGGCATAATCAGCCCCAGCATTTT. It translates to CASSLGGHNQPQHF.

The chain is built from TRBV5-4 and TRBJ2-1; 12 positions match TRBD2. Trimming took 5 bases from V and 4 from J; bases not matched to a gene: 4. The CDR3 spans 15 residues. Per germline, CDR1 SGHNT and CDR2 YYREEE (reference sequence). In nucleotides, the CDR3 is TGTGCCAGCAGTCCTGGGACTAGCGGGTACAATGAGCAGTTCTTC. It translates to CASSPGTSGYNEQFF.

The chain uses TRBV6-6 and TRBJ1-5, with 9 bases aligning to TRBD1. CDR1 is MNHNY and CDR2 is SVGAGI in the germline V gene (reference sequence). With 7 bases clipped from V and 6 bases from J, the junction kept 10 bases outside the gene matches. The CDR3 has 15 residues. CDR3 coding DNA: TGTGCCAGCACCGACAGGGGGGACATCACTCAGCCCCAGCATTTT. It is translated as CASTDRGDITQPQHF.

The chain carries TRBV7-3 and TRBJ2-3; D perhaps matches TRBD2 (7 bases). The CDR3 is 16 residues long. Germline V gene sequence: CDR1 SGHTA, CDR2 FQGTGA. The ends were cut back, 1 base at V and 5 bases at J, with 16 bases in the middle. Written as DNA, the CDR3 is TGTGCCAGCAGCTTAAACGGGGGGCGTCTTGGAGATACGCAGTATTTT. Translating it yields CASSLNGGRLGDTQYF.

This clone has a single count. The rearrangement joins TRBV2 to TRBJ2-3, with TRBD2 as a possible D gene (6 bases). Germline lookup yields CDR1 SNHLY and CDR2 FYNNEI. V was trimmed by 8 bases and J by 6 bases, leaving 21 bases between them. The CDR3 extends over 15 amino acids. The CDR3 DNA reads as TGTGCCAGCCAGCTCCGCAGGGAGGAACGGGATACGCAGTATTTT. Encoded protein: CASQLRREERDTQYF.

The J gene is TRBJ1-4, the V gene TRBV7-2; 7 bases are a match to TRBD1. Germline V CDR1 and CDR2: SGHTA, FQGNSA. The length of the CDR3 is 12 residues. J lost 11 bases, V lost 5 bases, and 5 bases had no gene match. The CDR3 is CASSRTRGKLFF. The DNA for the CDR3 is TGTGCCAGCAGCCGGACCAGGGGGAAACTGTTTTTT. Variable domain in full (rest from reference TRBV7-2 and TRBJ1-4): GAGVSQSPSNKVTEKGKDVELRCDPISGHTALYWYRQSLGQGLEFLIYFQGNSAPDKSGLPSDRFSAERTGGSVSTLTIQRTQQEDSAVYLCASSRTRGKLFFGSGTQLSVL.

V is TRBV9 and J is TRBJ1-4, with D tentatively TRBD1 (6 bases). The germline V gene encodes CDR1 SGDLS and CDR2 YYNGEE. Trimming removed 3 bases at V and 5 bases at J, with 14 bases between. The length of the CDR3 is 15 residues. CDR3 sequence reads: CASSASGTMNEKLFF. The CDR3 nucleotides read TGTGCCAGCAGCGCCTCCGGGACAATGAATGAAAAACTGTTTTTT.

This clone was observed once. The CDR3 sequence: CSVEEGTGGSEAFF. CDR3 nucleotide sequence: TGCAGCGTTGAAGAGGGGACAGGGGGCTCTGAAGCTTTCTTT. This sequence joins TRBV29-1 and TRBJ1-1; TRBD1 matches at 12 bases. V was pared by 0 bases and J by 6 bases, with 2 bases of the junction left unmatched. Germline V gene data show CDR1 as SQVTM and CDR2 as ANQGSEA. This CDR3 has 14 amino acids.

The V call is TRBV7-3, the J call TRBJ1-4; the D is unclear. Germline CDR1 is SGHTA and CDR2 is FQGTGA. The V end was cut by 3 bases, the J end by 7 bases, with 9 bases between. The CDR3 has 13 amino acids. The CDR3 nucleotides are TGTGCCAGCAGCTTGTGCCAGGTTGAAAAACTGTTTTTT. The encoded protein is CASSLCQVEKLFF.

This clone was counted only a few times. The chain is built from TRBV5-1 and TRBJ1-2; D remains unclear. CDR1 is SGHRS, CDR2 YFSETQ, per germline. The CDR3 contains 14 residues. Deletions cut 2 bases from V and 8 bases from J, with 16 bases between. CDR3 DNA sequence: TGCGCCAGCAGCTTCGGGGTCTCGACCAGGGGCTACACCTTC. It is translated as CASSFGVSTRGYTF.

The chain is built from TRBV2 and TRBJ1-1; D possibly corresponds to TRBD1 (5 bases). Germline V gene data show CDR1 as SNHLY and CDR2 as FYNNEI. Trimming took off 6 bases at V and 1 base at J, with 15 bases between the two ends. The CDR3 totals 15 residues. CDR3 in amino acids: CASSAEGGGNTEAFF. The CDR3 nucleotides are TGTGCCAGCAGCGCAGAGGGCGGGGGGAACACTGAAGCTTTCTTT. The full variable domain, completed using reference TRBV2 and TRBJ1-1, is EPEVTQTPSHQVTQMGQEVILRCVPISNHLYFYWYRQILGQKVEFLVSFYNNEISEKSEIFDDQFSVERPDGSNFTLKIRSTKLEDSAMYFCASSAEGGGNTEAFFGQGTRLTVV.

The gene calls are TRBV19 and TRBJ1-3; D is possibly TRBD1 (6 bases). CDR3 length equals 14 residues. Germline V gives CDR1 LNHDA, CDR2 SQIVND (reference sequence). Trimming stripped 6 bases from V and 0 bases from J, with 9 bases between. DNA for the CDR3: TGTGCCAGTAGAGACAGGAGCTCTGGAAACACCATATATTTT. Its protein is CASRDRSSGNTIYF.

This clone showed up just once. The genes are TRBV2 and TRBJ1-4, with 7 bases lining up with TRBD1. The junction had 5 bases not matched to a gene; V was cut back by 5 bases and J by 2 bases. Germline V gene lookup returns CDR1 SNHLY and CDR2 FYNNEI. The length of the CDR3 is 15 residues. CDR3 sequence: CASSRQGGTNEKLFF. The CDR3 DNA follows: TGTGCCAGCAGTCGACAGGGTGGGACTAATGAAAAACTGTTTTTT.

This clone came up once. The DNA for the CDR3 is TGTGCCAGCAGCAATCAGGCGGACAGGGGTTGGTCACCCCTCCACTTT. Amino acid sequence: CASSNQADRGWSPLHF. The chain uses TRBV21-1 and TRBJ1-6; no DNA check was done on the table's D call, TRBD1. TRBV21-1 counts as a pseudogene. CDR3 size: 16 residues.

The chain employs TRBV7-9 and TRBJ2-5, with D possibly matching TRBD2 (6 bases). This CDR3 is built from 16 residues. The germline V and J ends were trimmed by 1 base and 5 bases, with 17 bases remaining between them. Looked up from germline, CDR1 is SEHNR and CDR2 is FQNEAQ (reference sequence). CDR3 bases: TGTGCCAGCAGCTTAGGTTCTGGCGGGAATGACGAGACCCAGTACTTC. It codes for CASSLGSGGNDETQYF.

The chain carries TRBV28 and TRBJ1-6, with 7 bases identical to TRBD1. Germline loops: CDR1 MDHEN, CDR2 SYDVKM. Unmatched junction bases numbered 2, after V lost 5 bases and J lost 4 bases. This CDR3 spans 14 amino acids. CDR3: CASSVGQYNSPLHF. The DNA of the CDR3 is TGTGCCAGCAGTGTGGGACAGTATAATTCACCCCTCCACTTT.